This T cell receptor (beta chain) was recovered during a study of blood T cells in healthy people across ages (dated by TCRdb to the mid-2010s). Some background on the complete study: Template switching captured roughly one uniquely barcoded TCR beta cDNA molecule per two T cells in model experiments. The study measured age-related changes in TCR beta repertoire diversity using deep sequencing normalized with unique cDNA molecular identifiers. The study analyzed two additional independent replicas of 1 million unique cDNA reads from the same blood draw for two donors, one aged 18 to 30 and one aged 80 or older. Four age groups were formed from the donors: young (average about 17 years), middle-aged (approximately 39), aged (over 55) and long-lived (less than 85). To avoid experimental bias, donors of different ages were distributed randomly across sequencing lanes. Beyond this particular receptor, the publication reports: Compared with the aged group, the long-lived group had more naive CD4+ T cells, fewer expanded clones and increased TCR diversity, a pattern suggesting age selection. As age increased, observed TCR beta diversity per million T cells dropped in a roughly linear way, and a significant reduction was already evident by age about 40. Conclusive comparison of naive and antigen-experienced compartments was prevented by the profiling of bulk unsorted PBMCs. There was a strong correlation between observed TCR beta diversity and the percentage of naive T cells measured by flow cytometry. Because the CMV infection status of the donors was unknown, age-related changes in expanded clonotypes may potentially have been confounded. Estimates of total diversity from one million sequenced T cells were regarded as lower bounds and underestimates.

CDR3 length: 17 amino acids, cysteine to phenylalanine. Only the CDR3 DNA is retained, 51 bases long and in frame from the first base. The germline V gene encodes CDR1 SGHAT and CDR2 FQNNGV. Library creation used 5' RACE. Sequencing was performed on an Illumina HiSeq 2500. A second roughly 6 to 12 cycle PCR used a sample-barcoded 5' primer and a J-beta primer mix. A unique molecular identifier was introduced onto each TCR beta cDNA molecule by a template-switch 5' adaptor carrying 12 random nucleotides. Each sample yielded at least 3 million CDR3-containing paired-end reads. First-strand cDNA synthesis was performed from all RNA using the Mint cDNA synthesis kit, with priming by a TRBC-specific oligonucleotide. After uracil-DNA glycosylase treatment, a first 18-cycle PCR used universal primers M1SS and BC2_uni_R on all cDNA. In the paper's pipeline: For normalization, 1 million high-quality reads, each with a distinct molecular identifier, were randomly selected from each sample. Reads sharing molecular identifiers were discarded rather than binned into consensus sequences. MiTCR, with a Q25 quality threshold and the strictest error-elimination algorithm, was used for CDR3 identification, clonotype clustering and error correction. A nonparametric unseen species model using Euler transformation provided a lower-bound estimate of total TCR beta diversity. TCRdb reanalyzed the raw reads on its own, using fastp at Q25 for trimming and MiXCR for clone calling, and kept in-frame beta chains. When rows share a CDR3 protein, they turn into one entry using the most common DNA and genes. The V and J calls and clone size are TCRdb's, not the authors'. The sample table lists under 2,000,000 distinct CDR3 sequences, 49% of them with a count of one. The ten largest make up over 2% of the sample.

A remark on this clonotype: Its antigen remains unidentified. One junction end disagrees with the germline gene, perhaps due to a read error.

The approximately 39 donors, aged 6 to 90 years, were systemically healthy Caucasian individuals from Russia. Each donor gave 8 to 10 milliliters of peripheral blood, drawn into EDTA-treated Vacutainer tubes. Ficoll-Paque density-gradient centrifugation was used to isolate PBMCs, with at least 7 million obtained per sample. Trizol reagent was used to extract total RNA from PBMCs, with at least 6 micrograms per sample. For every donor, an aliquot of PBMCs went through flow cytometry to measure the percentages of naive CD45RAhigh/CD27high T cells. In this chain, TRBV11-2 is recombined with TRBJ2-7; 11 bases in the middle match TRBD2. TRBJ2-5 explains the end of the DNA better; the J call may be wrong. Sequencing was performed on blood. This receptor was obtained from a woman aged 40 to 50 in good health. The nucleotides are TGTACCAGCAGCTTAGAGTTAGCGGGGGGGGATCAAGAGACCCAGTACTTC. This encodes CTSSLELAGGDQETQYF.